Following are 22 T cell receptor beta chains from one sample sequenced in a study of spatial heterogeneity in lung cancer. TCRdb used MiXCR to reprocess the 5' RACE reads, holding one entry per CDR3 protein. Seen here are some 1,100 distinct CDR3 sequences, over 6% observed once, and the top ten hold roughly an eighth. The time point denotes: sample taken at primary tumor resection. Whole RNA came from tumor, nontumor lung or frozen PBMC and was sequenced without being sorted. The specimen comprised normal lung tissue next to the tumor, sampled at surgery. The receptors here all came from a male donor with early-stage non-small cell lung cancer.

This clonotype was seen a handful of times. The CDR3 protein is CASSARGQGWGEQFF. The CDR3, as DNA: TGTGCCAGCAGCGCCAGGGGGCAGGGCTGGGGAGAGCAGTTCTTC. The chain uses TRBV6-1 and TRBJ2-1, with 8 bases matching TRBD1. Germline CDR1 MNHNS, CDR2 SASEGT. Germline trimming cut 6 bases from V and 10 bases from J; bases unmatched to any gene: 14. This CDR3 is 15 amino acids long.

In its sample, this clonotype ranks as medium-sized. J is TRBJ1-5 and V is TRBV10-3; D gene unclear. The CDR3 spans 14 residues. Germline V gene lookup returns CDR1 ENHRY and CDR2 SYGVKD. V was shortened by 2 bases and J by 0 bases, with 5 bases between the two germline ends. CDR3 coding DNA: TGTGCCATCAGTGAGGGGGTTAGCAATCAGCCCCAGCATTTT. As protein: CAISEGVSNQPQHF.

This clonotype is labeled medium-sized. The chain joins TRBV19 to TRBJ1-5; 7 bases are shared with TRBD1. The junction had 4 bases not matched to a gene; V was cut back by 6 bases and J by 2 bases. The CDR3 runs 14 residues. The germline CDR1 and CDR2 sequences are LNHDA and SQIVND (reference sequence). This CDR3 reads CASSTTGGNQPQHF. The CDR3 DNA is TGTGCCAGTAGCACAACAGGGGGCAATCAGCCCCAGCATTTT.

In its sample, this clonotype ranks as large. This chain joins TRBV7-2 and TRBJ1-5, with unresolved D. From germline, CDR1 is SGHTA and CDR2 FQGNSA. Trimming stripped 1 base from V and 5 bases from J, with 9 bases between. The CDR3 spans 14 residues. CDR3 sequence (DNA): TGTGCCAGCAGCTTAGGGCTTGGGTATCAGCCCCAGCATTTT. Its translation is CASSLGLGYQPQHF.

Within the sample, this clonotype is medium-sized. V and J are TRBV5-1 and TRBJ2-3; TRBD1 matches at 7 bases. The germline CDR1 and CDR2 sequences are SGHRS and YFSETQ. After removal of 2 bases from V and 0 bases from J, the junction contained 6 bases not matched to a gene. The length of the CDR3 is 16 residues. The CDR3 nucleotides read TGCGCCAGCAGCTTACAGGGGACGACTAGCACAGATACGCAGTATTTT. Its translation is CASSLQGTTSTDTQYF.

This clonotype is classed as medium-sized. The CDR3 coding sequence is TGCGCCAGCAGCCATGGACTAGCGGGGGGGCGGGAAGAGCAGTACTTC. This sequence encodes CASSHGLAGGREEQYF. V usage is TRBV4-3 and J usage is TRBJ2-7; 15 bases match TRBD2. The V gene's germline CDR1 is LGHNA and CDR2 YSLEER. J was trimmed by 7 bases and V by 3 bases; bases with no gene match: 7. The length of the CDR3 is 16 residues.

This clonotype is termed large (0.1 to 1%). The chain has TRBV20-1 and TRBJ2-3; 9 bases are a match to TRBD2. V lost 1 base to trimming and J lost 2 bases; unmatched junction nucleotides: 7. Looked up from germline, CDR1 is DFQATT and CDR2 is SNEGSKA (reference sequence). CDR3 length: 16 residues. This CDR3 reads CSARALIAGDTDTQYF. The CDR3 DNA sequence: TGCAGTGCTAGAGCCCTAATAGCGGGAGACACAGATACGCAGTATTTT.

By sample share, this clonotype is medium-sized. CDR3 amino acids: CASRGTGMETQYF. CDR3 in DNA: TGTGCCAGCAGGGGGACAGGGATGGAGACCCAGTACTTC. The chain has TRBV6-1 and TRBJ2-5, with TRBD1 matching over 9 bases. This CDR3 comprises 13 residues. In germline, CDR1 is MNHNS, CDR2 SASEGT. Trimming cost V 6 bases and J 5 bases; bases outside gene matches: 4.

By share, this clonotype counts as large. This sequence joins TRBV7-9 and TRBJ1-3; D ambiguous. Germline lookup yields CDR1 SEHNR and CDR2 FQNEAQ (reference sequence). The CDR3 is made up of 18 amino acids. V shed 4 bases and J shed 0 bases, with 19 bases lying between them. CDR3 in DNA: TGTGCCAGCAGCTCCCCCAAAGACATTCCCCTCTCTGGAAACACCATATATTTT. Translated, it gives CASSSPKDIPLSGNTIYF. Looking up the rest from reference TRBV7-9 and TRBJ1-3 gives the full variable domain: DTGVSQNPRHKITKRGQNVTFRCDPISEHNRLYWYRQTLGQGPEFLTYFQNEAQLEKSRLLSDRFSAERPKGSFSTLEIQRTEQGDSAMYLCASSSPKDIPLSGNTIYFGEGSWLTVV.

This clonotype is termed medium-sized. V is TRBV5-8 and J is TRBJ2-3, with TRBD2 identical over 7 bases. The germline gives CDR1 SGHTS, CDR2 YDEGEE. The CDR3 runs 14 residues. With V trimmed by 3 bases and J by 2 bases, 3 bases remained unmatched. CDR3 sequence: CASSSGLTTDTQYF. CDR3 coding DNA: TGTGCCAGCAGCTCGGGACTAACCACAGATACGCAGTATTTT.

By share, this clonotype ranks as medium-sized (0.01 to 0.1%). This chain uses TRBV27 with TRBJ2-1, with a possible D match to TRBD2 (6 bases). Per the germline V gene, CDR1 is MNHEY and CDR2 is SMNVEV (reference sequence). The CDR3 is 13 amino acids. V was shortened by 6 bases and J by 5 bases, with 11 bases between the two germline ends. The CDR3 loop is CASRLTSNNEQFF. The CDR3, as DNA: TGTGCCAGCAGACTAACTAGCAACAATGAGCAGTTCTTC.

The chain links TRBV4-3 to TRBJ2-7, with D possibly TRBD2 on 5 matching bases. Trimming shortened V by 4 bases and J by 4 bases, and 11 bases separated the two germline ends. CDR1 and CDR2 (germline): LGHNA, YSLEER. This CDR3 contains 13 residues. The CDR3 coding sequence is TGCGCCAGCAGCCGGGAGCTGGGGTACGAGCAGTACTTC. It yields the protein CASSRELGYEQYF.

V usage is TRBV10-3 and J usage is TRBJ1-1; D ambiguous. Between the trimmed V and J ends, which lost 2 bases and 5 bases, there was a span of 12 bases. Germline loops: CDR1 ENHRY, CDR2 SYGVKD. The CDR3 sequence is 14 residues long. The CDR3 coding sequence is TGTGCCATCAGTGAGGAAATGGGGAGAACTGAAGCTTTCTTT. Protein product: CAISEEMGRTEAFF.

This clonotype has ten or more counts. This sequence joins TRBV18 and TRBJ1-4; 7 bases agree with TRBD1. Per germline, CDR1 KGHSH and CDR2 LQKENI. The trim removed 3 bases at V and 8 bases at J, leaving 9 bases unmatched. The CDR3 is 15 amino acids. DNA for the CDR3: TGTGCCAGCTCACCCGATGACAGGGAGTCGGAAAAACTGTTTTTT. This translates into CASSPDDRESEKLFF.

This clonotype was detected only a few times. Written as DNA, the CDR3 is TGTGCCACCAGCAATTCAGAGACAGTTAACTATGGCTACACCTTC. Translating it yields CATSNSETVNYGYTF. The J gene is TRBJ1-2, the V gene TRBV15; the D gene is possibly TRBD1 (5 bases). Per germline, CDR1 LNHNV and CDR2 YYDKDF (reference sequence). V was shortened by 4 bases and J by 1 base, with 13 bases between the two germline ends. This CDR3 has 15 residues. The whole variable domain, filled in from reference TRBV15 and TRBJ1-2, reads DAMVIQNPRYQVTQFGKPVTLSCSQTLNHNVMYWYQQKSSQAPKLLFHYYDKDFNNEADTPDNFQSRRPNTSFCFLDIRSPGLGDTAMYLCATSNSETVNYGYTFGSGTRLTVV.

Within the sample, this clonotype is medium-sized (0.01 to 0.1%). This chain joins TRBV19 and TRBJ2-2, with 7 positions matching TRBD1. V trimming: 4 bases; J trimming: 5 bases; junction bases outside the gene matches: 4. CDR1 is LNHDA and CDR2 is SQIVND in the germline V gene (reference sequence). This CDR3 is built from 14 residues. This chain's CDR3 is CASSTQGQTGELFF. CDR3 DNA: TGTGCCAGTAGTACTCAGGGACAGACCGGGGAGCTGTTTTTT.

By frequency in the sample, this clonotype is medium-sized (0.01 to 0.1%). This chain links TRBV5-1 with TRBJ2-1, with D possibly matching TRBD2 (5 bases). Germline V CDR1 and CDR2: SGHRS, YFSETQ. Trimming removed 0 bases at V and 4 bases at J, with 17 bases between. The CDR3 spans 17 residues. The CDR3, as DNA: TGCGCCAGCAGCTTGGCCCGGTCGATCGAGCGGTACAATGAGCAGTTCTTC. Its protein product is CASSLARSIERYNEQFF.

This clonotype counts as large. In DNA form, the CDR3 reads TGTGCCAGCATCCCGGACAGGGCGTACACTGAAGCTTTCTTT. This encodes CASIPDRAYTEAFF. This chain links TRBV5-6 with TRBJ1-1; TRBD1 aligns across 8 bases. Trimming removed 6 bases from V and 3 bases from J; junction bases left unmatched: 7. Germline V gene data show CDR1 as SGHDT and CDR2 as YYEEEE. The CDR3 runs 14 residues.

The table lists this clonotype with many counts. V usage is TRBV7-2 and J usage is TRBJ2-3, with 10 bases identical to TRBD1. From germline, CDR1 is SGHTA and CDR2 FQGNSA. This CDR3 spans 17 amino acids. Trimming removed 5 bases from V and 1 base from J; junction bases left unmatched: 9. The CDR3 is CASSANPGQGRTDTQYF. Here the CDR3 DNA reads TGTGCCAGCAGCGCTAACCCGGGACAGGGGCGCACAGATACGCAGTATTTT.

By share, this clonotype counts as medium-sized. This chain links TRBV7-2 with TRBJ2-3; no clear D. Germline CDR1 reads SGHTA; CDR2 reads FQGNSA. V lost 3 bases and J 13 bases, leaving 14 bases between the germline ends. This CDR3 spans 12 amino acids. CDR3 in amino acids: CASSLEPPRKYF. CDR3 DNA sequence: TGTGCCAGCAGCTTGGAGCCTCCCCGAAAGTATTTT.

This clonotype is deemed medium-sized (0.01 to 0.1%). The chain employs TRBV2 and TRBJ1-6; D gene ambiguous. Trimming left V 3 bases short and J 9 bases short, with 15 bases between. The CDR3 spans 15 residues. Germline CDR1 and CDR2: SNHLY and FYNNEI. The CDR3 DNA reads TGTGCCAGCAGTGATTCAAGAGGGTACGGTTCACCCCTCCACTTT. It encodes CASSDSRGYGSPLHF.

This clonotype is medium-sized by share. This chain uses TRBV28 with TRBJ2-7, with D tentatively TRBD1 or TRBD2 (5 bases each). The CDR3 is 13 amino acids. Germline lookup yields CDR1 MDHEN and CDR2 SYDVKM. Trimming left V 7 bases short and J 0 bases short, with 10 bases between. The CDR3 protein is CASNPGSSYEQYF. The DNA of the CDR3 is TGTGCCAGCAACCCAGGGAGCTCCTACGAGCAGTACTTC.